What follows are 5 T cell receptor beta chains derived from one specimen sequenced in a study of blood T cell repertoires in COVID-19. Repertoires were generated with immunoSEQ multiplex PCR, while TCRdb's copy carries only in-frame clones and drops some. The sample holds approximately 200,000 clones; approximately 90% are singletons and the top ten take about 1.7%. Material for sequencing was peripheral blood. The receptor source for this set is a man between 65 and 80 years old with acute or convalescent COVID-19.

The chain is built from TRBV5-1 and TRBJ2-1; D perhaps matches TRBD2 (6 bases). The CDR3 has 16 amino acids. Germline values: CDR1 SGHRS, CDR2 YFSETQ. With 3 bases removed from V and 0 bases from J, the gap between germline ends came to 13 bases. The CDR3 loop reads CASSSLGGSSYNEQFF. In DNA, the CDR3 is TGCGCCAGCAGCTCCCTTGGGGGGAGCTCCTACAATGAGCAGTTCTTC.

The J gene is TRBJ1-5, the V gene TRBV19, with a possible D match to TRBD1 (5 bases). V was clipped by 6 bases and J by 10 bases, with 16 bases between them. The germline V gene has CDR1 LNHDA and CDR2 SQIVND (reference sequence). The CDR3 is made up of 13 amino acids. CDR3 sequence reads: CASRREDISPQHF. CDR3 coding DNA: TGTGCCAGTAGGAGGGAGGACATCAGCCCCCAGCATTTT.

V and J are TRBV18 and TRBJ1-4; no reliable D call. Trimming removed 2 bases from V and 13 bases from J, with 23 bases in between. CDR1 is KGHSH and CDR2 is LQKENI in the germline V gene. The CDR3 is 16 amino acids. In DNA, the CDR3 is TGTGCCAGCTCACCATCGGCAACAGCTAACCGAGCGGGACTGTTTTTT. It codes for CASSPSATANRAGLFF.

The genes are TRBV18 and TRBJ2-7, with a weak D call TRBD1 (6 bases). The germline V gene encodes CDR1 KGHSH and CDR2 LQKENI. V lost 3 bases to trimming and J lost 0 bases, with 12 bases between them. The CDR3 contains 15 residues. The DNA of the CDR3 is TGTGCCAGCTCACCGTACAGGGATACCTCCTACGAGCAGTACTTC. Translating gives CASSPYRDTSYEQYF.

The J gene is TRBJ2-2, the V gene TRBV6-5, with no clear D. The CDR3 spans 15 residues. V was trimmed by 5 bases and J by 2 bases, leaving 12 bases between them. Germline CDR1 is MNHEY and CDR2 is SVGAGI. The DNA for the CDR3 is TGTGCCAGCAGTCTATCCCTCGATAACACCGGGGAGCTGTTTTTT. This gives the protein CASSLSLDNTGELFF.